The 19 T cell receptor beta chains in this list originate from one sample, sequenced in a study of T cell responses to AZD1222 COVID-19 vaccine. Sequenced by immunoSEQ multiplex PCR; TCRdb stores in-frame clones only, minus some. The sample contains 200,000 or so clones, 85% to 95% of which appear only once. Sample: peripheral blood, taken 28 days after the second AZD1222 dose. The receptors originated from an adult who received the AZD1222 COVID-19 vaccine.

This chain uses TRBV5-1 with TRBJ2-5; D not certain. The CDR3 length is 13 residues. Per germline, CDR1 SGHRS and CDR2 YFSETQ. Deletions cut 1 base from V and 1 base from J, with 5 bases between. The CDR3 nucleotides read TGCGCCAGCAGCTTGCCTCCCCAAGAGACCCAGTACTTC. It yields the protein CASSLPPQETQYF. The full variable domain, in which reference TRBV5-1 and TRBJ2-5 provide the parts outside the CDR3, is KAGVTQTPRYLIKTRGQQVTLSCSPISGHRSVSWYQQTPGQGLQFLFEYFSETQRNKGNFPGRFSGRQFSNSRSEMNVSTLELGDSALYLCASSLPPQETQYFGPGTRLLVL.

CDR3 residues: CASSLVRDQPQHF. CDR3 DNA: TGTGCCAGCAGTTTAGTCCGGGATCAGCCCCAGCATTTT. The chain couples TRBV12-3 or TRBV12-4 to TRBJ1-5, with unresolved D. V was cut by 1 base and J by 5 bases, with 6 bases left in between. This CDR3 is 13 amino acids long.

V usage is TRBV9 and J usage is TRBJ2-2; D is possibly TRBD1 (6 bases). The V gene lost 3 bases and the J gene lost 4 bases, with 13 bases spanning the gap. There are 15 residues in the CDR3. The germline V gene has CDR1 SGDLS and CDR2 YYNGEE. The CDR3 is CASSATQGSTGELFF. The CDR3 DNA reads TGTGCCAGCAGCGCAACACAGGGATCCACCGGGGAGCTGTTTTTT. The full variable domain, its missing parts supplied by reference TRBV9 and TRBJ2-2, is DSGVTQTPKHLITATGQRVTLRCSPRSGDLSVYWYQQSLDQGLQFLIQYYNGEERAKGNILERFSAQQFPDLHSELNLSSLELGDSALYFCASSATQGSTGELFFGEGSRLTVL.

V gene TRBV7-2 combines with J gene TRBJ2-7; 7 positions match TRBD2. V shed 5 bases and J 2 bases; nucleotides not matched to a gene: 3. Germline CDR1 and CDR2: SGHTA and FQGNSA. The CDR3 loop spans 13 amino acids. CDR3 amino acids: CASSVSGAYEQYF. Written as DNA, the CDR3 is TGTGCCAGCAGCGTAAGCGGGGCCTACGAGCAGTACTTC.

This chain uses TRBV7-3 with TRBJ2-2, with TRBD1 matching 9 bases. CDR3 length: 20 residues. Germline CDR1 SGHTA, CDR2 FQGTGA. With V trimmed by 5 bases and J by 0 bases, 16 bases remained unmatched. The chain's CDR3 is CASSALRDREVKSNTGELFF. The DNA for the CDR3 is TGTGCCAGCAGCGCCCTGAGGGACAGGGAGGTAAAGTCGAACACCGGGGAGCTGTTTTTT.

The rearrangement uses TRBV19 and TRBJ1-4; 8 bases map to TRBD1. The CDR3 loop spans 14 amino acids. In germline, CDR1 is LNHDA, CDR2 SQIVND (reference sequence). With 7 bases clipped from V and 8 bases from J, the junction kept 9 bases outside the gene matches. CDR3 loop: CASTIRGPGEKLFF. The DNA of the CDR3 is TGTGCCAGTACCATCAGGGGGCCCGGGGAAAAACTGTTTTTT.

V and J are TRBV6-5 and TRBJ2-1; D gene uncertain. CDR1 is MNHEY and CDR2 is SVGAGI in the germline V gene. The CDR3 contains 13 residues. Between the trimmed V and J ends, which lost 11 bases and 2 bases, there was a span of 13 bases. The CDR3 sequence is CACHRPPYNEQFF. CDR3 in DNA: TGTGCCTGCCATCGGCCACCCTACAATGAGCAGTTCTTC.

This clone came up once. The DNA for the CDR3 is TGTGCCGCGGGAGGGGCTCCTCATGAAAAACTGTTTTTT. Encoded protein: CAAGGAPHEKLFF. This chain uses TRBV9 with TRBJ1-4; TRBD1 might be the D (5 bases). Trimming left V 10 bases short and J 6 bases short, with 16 bases between. The CDR3 is made up of 13 amino acids. CDR1 is SGDLS, CDR2 YYNGEE, per germline. The whole variable domain, remainder taken from reference TRBV9 and TRBJ1-4, is DSGVTQTPKHLITATGQRVTLRCSPRSGDLSVYWYQQSLDQGLQFLIQYYNGEERAKGNILERFSAQQFPDLHSELNLSSLELGDSALYFCAAGGAPHEKLFFGSGTQLSVL.

CDR3 nucleotide sequence: TGTGCCAGCAGCCCCGGACAGGATTACACTGAAGCTTTCTTT. It yields the protein CASSPGQDYTEAFF. This chain links TRBV7-9 with TRBJ1-1, with 7 positions matching TRBD1. V lost 5 bases to trimming and J lost 3 bases; unmatched junction nucleotides: 6. The CDR3 sequence is 14 residues long. CDR1 and CDR2 (germline): SEHNR, FQNEAQ (reference sequence).

This clone was detected once. This chain connects TRBV6-5 to TRBJ1-1; D might be TRBD1 (6 bases). CDR1 MNHEY and CDR2 SVGAGI come from the germline V gene. The V and J ends lost 5 bases and 1 base respectively, with 14 bases between them. CDR3 length: 15 residues. The CDR3 sequence: CASSLGGHPNTEAFF. The CDR3, as DNA: TGTGCCAGCAGTCTCGGGGGGCACCCGAACACTGAAGCTTTCTTT.

Regarding this clone: The junction departs from the called germline gene at one end, perhaps through a read error. The V and J genes are TRBV9 and TRBJ2-2, with D perhaps assigned TRBD1 or TRBD2 (6 bases each). Germline assignment: CDR1 SGDLS and CDR2 YYNGEE. The CDR3 consists of 14 residues. CDR3 nucleotide sequence: TGTGCCAGCAGCCTGGCGGGGACCCTAGGGGGGCTGTTTTTT. Residues: CASSLAGTLGGLFF.

CDR3 DNA sequence: TGTGCCAGCAGCCAAAGGACAGGATGGCTGTTTTTT. This sequence encodes CASSQRTGWLFF. The rearrangement uses TRBV3-1 (or the pseudogene TRBV3-2) and TRBJ2-2; 7 bases align to TRBD1. J was trimmed by 13 bases and V by 2 bases; bases with no gene match: 4. The germline gives CDR1 LGHDT, CDR2 YNNKEL (reference sequence). The CDR3 runs 12 residues.

This clone was observed a handful of times. The chain carries TRBV7-2 and TRBJ2-3, with 14 bases that match TRBD2. Germline-derived CDR1 and CDR2 are SGHTA and FQGNSA. V was clipped by 4 bases and J by 7 bases; unmatched bases: 7. The CDR3 loop spans 16 amino acids. In DNA form, the CDR3 reads TGTGCCAGCAGCTCCACCGGGACTAGCGGGGGAAATACGCAGTATTTT. Translated, it gives CASSSTGTSGGNTQYF. The variable domain in full, with the rest retrieved from reference TRBV7-2 and TRBJ2-3, is GAGVSQSPSNKVTEKGKDVELRCDPISGHTALYWYRQSLGQGLEFLIYFQGNSAPDKSGLPSDRFSAERTGGSVSTLTIQRTQQEDSAVYLCASSSTGTSGGNTQYFGPGTRLTVL.

V and J are TRBV5-6 and TRBJ1-5, with 7 bases matching TRBD1. The germline gives CDR1 SGHDT, CDR2 YYEEEE. This CDR3 is 15 amino acids long. V lost 1 base, J lost 5 bases, and 6 bases stayed unmatched. CDR3 DNA sequence: TGTGCCAGCAGCTTGATTTCCAGGGGGGATCAGCCCCAGCATTTT. As protein: CASSLISRGDQPQHF.

The CDR3 DNA follows: TGTGCCAGCAGTGGGACTAGGGGCTACAATGAGCAGTTCTTC. This encodes CASSGTRGYNEQFF. The chain has TRBV2 and TRBJ2-1; TRBD2 matches at 7 bases. The CDR3 length is 14 residues. Germline CDR1 SNHLY, CDR2 FYNNEI. V was clipped by 4 bases and J by 3 bases; unmatched bases: 3. Drawing the rest from reference TRBV2 and TRBJ2-1, the complete variable domain is EPEVTQTPSHQVTQMGQEVILRCVPISNHLYFYWYRQILGQKVEFLVSFYNNEISEKSEIFDDQFSVERPDGSNFTLKIRSTKLEDSAMYFCASSGTRGYNEQFFGPGTRLTVL.

This chain joins TRBV19 and TRBJ1-1; D uncertain. CDR3 length: 13 amino acids. Germline CDR1 reads LNHDA; CDR2 reads SQIVND (reference sequence). Trimming removed 1 base from V and 10 bases from J, with 13 bases in between. Here the CDR3 reads CASSIVNGLVAFF. CDR3 nucleotides: TGTGCCAGTAGTATAGTTAACGGGTTGGTAGCTTTCTTT.

The chain has TRBV28 and TRBJ1-2; D gene uncertain. Deletions cut 6 bases from V and 6 bases from J, with 20 bases between. From germline, CDR1 is MDHEN and CDR2 SYDVKM. This CDR3 is 15 amino acids long. The CDR3 sequence: CASSLPDRRENGYTF. The CDR3 bases are TGTGCCAGCAGCCTTCCAGACCGAAGAGAAAATGGCTACACCTTC.

This clone was found once. The V and J genes are TRBV5-4 and TRBJ1-6; D ambiguous. Germline V gene data show CDR1 as SGHNT and CDR2 as YYREEE (reference sequence). The V end was cut by 2 bases, the J end by 6 bases, with 6 bases between. The CDR3 sequence is 13 residues long. CDR3 DNA: TGTGCCAGCAGCTTAGTAATTAATTCACCCCTCCACTTT. It codes for CASSLVINSPLHF.

The chain couples TRBV5-1 to TRBJ2-1, with 10 bases that match TRBD2. J gave up 4 bases and V 0 bases, and 4 bases lay outside the gene matches. This CDR3 comprises 16 residues. Germline CDR1 is SGHRS and CDR2 is YFSETQ. Written as DNA, the CDR3 is TGCGCCAGCAGCTTGGTTCCTAGCGGGGGATACAATGAGCAGTTCTTC. Amino acid sequence: CASSLVPSGGYNEQFF.